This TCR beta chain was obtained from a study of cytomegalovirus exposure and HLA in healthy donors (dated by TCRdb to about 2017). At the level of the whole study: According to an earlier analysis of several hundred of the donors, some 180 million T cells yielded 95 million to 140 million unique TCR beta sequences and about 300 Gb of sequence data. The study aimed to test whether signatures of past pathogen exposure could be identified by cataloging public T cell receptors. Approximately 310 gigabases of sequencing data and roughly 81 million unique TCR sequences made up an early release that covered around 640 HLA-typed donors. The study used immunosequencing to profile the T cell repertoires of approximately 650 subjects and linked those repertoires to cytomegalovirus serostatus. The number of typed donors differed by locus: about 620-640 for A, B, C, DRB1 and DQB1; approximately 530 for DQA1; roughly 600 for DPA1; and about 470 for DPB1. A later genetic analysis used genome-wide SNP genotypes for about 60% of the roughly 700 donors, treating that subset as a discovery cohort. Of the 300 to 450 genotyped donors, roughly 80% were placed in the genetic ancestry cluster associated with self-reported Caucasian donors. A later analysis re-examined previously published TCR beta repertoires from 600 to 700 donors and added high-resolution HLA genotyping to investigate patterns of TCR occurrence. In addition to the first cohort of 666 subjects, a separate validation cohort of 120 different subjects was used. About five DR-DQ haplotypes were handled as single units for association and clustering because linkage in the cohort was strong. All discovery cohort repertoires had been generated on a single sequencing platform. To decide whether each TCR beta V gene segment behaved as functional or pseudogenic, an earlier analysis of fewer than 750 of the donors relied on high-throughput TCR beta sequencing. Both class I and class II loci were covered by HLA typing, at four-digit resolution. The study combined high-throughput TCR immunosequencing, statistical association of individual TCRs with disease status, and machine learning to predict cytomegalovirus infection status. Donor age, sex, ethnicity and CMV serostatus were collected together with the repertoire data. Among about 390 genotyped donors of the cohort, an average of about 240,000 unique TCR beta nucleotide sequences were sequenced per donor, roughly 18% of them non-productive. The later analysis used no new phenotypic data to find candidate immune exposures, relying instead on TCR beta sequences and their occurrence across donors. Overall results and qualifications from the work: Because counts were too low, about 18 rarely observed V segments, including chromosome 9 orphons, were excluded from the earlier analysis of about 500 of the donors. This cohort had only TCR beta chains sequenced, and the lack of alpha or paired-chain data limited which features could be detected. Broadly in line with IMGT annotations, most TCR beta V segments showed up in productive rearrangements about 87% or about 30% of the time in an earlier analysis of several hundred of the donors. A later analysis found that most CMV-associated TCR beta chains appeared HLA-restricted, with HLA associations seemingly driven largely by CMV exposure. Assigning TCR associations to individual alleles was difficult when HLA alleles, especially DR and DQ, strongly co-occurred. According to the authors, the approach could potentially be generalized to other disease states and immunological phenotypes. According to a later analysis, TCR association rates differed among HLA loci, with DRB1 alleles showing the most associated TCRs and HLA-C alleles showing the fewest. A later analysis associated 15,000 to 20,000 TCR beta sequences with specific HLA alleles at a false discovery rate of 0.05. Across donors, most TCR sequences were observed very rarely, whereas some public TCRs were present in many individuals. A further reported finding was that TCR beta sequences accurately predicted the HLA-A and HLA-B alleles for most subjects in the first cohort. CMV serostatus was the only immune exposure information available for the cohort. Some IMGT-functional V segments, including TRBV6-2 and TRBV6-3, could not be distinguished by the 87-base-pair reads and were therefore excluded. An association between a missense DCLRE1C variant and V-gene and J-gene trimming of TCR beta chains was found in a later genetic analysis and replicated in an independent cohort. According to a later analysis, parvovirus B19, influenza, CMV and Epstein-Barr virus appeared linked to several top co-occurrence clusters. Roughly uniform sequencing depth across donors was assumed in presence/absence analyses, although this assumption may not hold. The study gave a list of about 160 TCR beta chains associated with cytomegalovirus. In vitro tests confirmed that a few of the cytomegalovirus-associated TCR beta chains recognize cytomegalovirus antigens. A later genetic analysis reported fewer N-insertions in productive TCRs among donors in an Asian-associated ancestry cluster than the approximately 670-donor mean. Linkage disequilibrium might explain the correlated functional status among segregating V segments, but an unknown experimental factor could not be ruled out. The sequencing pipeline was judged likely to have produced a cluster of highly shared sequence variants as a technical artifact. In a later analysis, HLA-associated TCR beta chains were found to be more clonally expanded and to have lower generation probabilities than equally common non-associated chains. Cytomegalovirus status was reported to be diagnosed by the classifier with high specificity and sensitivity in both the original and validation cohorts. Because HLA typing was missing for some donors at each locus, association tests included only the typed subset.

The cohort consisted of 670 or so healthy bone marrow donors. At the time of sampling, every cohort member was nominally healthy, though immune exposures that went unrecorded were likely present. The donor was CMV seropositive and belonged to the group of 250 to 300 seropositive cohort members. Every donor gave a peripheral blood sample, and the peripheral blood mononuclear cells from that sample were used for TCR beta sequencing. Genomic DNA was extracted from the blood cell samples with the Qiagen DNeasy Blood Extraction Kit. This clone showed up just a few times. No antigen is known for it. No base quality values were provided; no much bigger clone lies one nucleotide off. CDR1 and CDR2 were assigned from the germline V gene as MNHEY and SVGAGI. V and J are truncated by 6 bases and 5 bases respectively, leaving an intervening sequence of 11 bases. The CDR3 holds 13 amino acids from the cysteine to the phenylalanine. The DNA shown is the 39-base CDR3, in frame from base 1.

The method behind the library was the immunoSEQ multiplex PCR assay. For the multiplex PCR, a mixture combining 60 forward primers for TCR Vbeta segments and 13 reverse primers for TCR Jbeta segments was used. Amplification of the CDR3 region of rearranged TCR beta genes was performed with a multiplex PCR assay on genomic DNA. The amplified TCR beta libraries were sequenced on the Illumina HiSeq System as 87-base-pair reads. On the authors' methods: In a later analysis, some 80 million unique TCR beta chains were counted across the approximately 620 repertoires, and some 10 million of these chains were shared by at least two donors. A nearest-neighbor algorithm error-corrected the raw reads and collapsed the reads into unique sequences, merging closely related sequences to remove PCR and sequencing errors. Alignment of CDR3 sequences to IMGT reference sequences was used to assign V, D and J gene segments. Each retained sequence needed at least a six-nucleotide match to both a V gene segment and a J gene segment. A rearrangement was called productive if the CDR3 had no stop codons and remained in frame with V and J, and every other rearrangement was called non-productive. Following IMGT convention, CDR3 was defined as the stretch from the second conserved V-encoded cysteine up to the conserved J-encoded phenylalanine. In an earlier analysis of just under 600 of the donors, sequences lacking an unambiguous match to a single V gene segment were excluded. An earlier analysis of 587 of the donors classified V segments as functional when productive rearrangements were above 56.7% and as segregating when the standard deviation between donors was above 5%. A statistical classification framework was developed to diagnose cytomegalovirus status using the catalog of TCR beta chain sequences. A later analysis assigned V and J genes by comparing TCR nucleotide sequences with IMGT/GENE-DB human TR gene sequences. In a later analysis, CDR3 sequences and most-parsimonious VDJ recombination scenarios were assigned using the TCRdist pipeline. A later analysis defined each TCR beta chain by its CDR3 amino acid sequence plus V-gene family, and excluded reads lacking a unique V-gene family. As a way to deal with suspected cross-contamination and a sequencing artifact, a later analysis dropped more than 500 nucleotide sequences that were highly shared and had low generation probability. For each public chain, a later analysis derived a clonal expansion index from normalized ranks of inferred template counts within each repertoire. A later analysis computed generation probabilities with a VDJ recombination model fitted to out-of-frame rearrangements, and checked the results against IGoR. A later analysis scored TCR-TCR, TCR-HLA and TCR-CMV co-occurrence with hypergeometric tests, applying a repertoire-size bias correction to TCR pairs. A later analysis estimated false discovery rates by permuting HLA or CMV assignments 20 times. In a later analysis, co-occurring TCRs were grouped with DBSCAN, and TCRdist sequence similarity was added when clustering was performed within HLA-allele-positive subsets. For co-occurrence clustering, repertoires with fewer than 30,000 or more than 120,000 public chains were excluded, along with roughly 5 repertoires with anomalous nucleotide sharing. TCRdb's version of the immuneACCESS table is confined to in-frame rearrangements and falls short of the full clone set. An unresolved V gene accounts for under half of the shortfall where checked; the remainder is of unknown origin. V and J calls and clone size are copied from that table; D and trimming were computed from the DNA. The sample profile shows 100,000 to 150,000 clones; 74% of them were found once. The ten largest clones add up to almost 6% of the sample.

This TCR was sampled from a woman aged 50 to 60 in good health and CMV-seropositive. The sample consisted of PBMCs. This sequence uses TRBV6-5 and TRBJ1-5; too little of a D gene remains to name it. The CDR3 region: CASRLNRYQPQHF. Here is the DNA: TGTGCCAGCAGACTAAACCGGTATCAGCCCCAGCATTTT.